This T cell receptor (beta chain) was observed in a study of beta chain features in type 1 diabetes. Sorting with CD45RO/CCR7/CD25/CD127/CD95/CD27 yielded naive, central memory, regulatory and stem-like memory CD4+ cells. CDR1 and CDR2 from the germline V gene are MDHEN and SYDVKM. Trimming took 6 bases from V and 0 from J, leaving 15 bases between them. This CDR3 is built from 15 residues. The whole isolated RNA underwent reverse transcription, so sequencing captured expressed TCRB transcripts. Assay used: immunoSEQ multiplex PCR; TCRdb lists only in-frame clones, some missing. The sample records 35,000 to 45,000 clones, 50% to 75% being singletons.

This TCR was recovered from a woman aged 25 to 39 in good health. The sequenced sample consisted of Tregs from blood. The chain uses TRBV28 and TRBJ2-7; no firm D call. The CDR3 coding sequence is TGTGCCAGCAGCCCACTCCTGAAGAGCTCCTACGAGCAGTACTTC. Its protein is CASSPLLKSSYEQYF.